The 18 T cell receptor beta chains in this list originate from one sample, sequenced in a study of blood T cell repertoires in COVID-19. Clones were sequenced by immunoSEQ multiplex PCR, and TCRdb holds only the in-frame ones, with some missing. The profile covers under 250,000 clones, with approximately 80% appearing a single time and 4.3% taken by the ten largest. The sequenced sample consisted of PBMCs or T cells enriched from blood (not recorded which). The receptors derive from a man between 25 and 39 years old with acute COVID-19.

The J gene is TRBJ1-2, the V gene TRBV4-1; TRBD1 might be the D (5 bases). V lost 5 bases, J lost 7 bases, and 23 bases lay in between. This CDR3 has 16 amino acids. The germline CDR1 and CDR2 sequences are MGHRA and YSYEKL. This CDR3 reads CASSGGTAGTYFGYTF. CDR3 bases: TGCGCCAGCAGCGGCGGGACGGCAGGGACTTATTTTGGCTACACCTTC.

V and J are TRBV6-5 and TRBJ2-7; tentative D call: TRBD1 (6 bases). V was cut by 6 bases and J by 4 bases, with 19 bases left in between. The germline V gene encodes CDR1 MNHEY and CDR2 SVGAGI. This CDR3 has 15 amino acids. The CDR3 DNA reads TGTGCCAGCAGAAACCCAAGTCAGGGGAAATACGAGCAGTACTTC. It translates to CASRNPSQGKYEQYF.

This chain links TRBV6-5 with TRBJ2-1; TRBD2 agrees at 9 bases. Germline-derived CDR1 and CDR2 are MNHEY and SVGAGI. J lost 9 bases, V lost 0 bases, and 6 bases had no gene match. The length of the CDR3 is 15 residues. The CDR3 DNA is TGTGCCAGCAGTTACTCGGGCGGGGGGGCCGGTGAGCAGTTCTTC. This codes for CASSYSGGGAGEQFF.

This clone was seen only once. V and J are TRBV28 and TRBJ2-7, with 7 bases matching TRBD1. CDR3 length: 12 residues. The J segment lost 3 bases and the V segment lost 9 bases, leaving 5 bases of the junction unmatched. Looked up from germline, CDR1 is MDHEN and CDR2 is SYDVKM. In DNA, the CDR3 is TGTGCCAGTGGGACAGCACTCTACGAGCAGTACTTC. Encoded protein: CASGTALYEQYF.

The V and J genes are TRBV12-3 or TRBV12-4 and TRBJ1-1; D might be TRBD1 (6 bases). Trimming cost V 6 bases and J 4 bases, with 12 bases left between them. The CDR3 extends over 13 amino acids. The CDR3 nucleotides read TGTGCCAGCAGCACAGGGATGGGCACTGAAGCTTTCTTT. Its protein product is CASSTGMGTEAFF.

The V call is TRBV30, the J call TRBJ2-7, with D perhaps TRBD2 (6 bases). Trimming pared 8 bases from V and 2 bases from J, leaving 13 bases between. The CDR3 contains 12 residues. Germline V lookup: CDR1 GTSNPN, CDR2 SVGIG (reference sequence). CDR3 sequence: CAGHGGTYEQYF. In DNA, the CDR3 is TGTGCCGGGCATGGGGGGACCTACGAGCAGTACTTC.

The chain is built from TRBV15 and TRBJ1-3; 7 positions match TRBD1. The CDR3 has 15 residues. Germline V lookup: CDR1 LNHNV, CDR2 YYDKDF (reference sequence). The ends lost 0 bases at V and 5 bases at J; junction bases unmatched: 4. CDR3 residues: CATSREDRDRNTIYF. For the CDR3, the DNA is TGTGCCACCAGCAGAGAAGACAGGGATCGAAACACCATATATTTT.

The chain combines TRBV4-1 with TRBJ1-3; 12 nucleotides align to TRBD1. V trimming: 1 base; J trimming: 7 bases; junction bases outside the gene matches: 2. Germline values: CDR1 MGHRA, CDR2 YSYEKL. The CDR3 length is 15 residues. CDR3 in DNA: TGCGCCAGCAGCCAAGGGGGACAGGGGGCGAACACCATATATTTT. Encoded protein: CASSQGGQGANTIYF.

The chain uses TRBV19 and TRBJ2-1, with D unresolved. The CDR3 spans 12 residues. Germline CDR1 reads LNHDA; CDR2 reads SQIVND (reference sequence). Trimming pared 3 bases from V and 7 bases from J, leaving 7 bases between. CDR3 bases: TGTGCCAGTAGTATTCCCGGGAATGAGCAGTTCTTC. This codes for CASSIPGNEQFF.

This rearrangement joins TRBV11-1 to TRBJ1-2; possible D gene TRBD1, 6 bases. CDR1 SGHAT and CDR2 FQDESV come from the germline V gene (reference sequence). CDR3 length equals 13 residues. The V and J ends lost 1 base and 6 bases respectively, with 9 bases between them. CDR3 DNA sequence: TGTGCCAGCAGCTTAGAGGACAGAAATGGCTACACCTTC. Protein product: CASSLEDRNGYTF.

This chain connects TRBV3-1 (or the pseudogene TRBV3-2) to TRBJ1-2; TRBD1 matches at 9 bases. Germline CDR1 reads LGHDT; CDR2 reads YNNKEL (reference sequence). The V and J ends lost 1 base and 7 bases, in that order; junction bases with no gene match: 7. This CDR3 region has 15 residues. In nucleotides, the CDR3 is TGTGCCAGCAGCCAAGCTCACAGGGGGCAGGGTGGCTACACCTTC. Its translation: CASSQAHRGQGGYTF.

The sample holds a few counts of this clone. The V and J genes are TRBV11-3 and TRBJ1-2; D call uncertain. Germline assignment: CDR1 SGHNT and CDR2 YENEEA. V was cut by 3 bases and J by 1 base, with 12 bases left in between. The CDR3 is made up of 15 amino acids. The CDR3 region has the DNA TGTGCCAGCAGCTTTCGTACAACAGATAACTATGGCTACACCTTC. Its protein product is CASSFRTTDNYGYTF.

This clone was observed once. V usage is TRBV4-1 and J usage is TRBJ2-1; 10 bases match TRBD2. CDR1 MGHRA and CDR2 YSYEKL come from the germline V gene. The CDR3 is 17 amino acids. V was clipped by 0 bases and J by 3 bases; unmatched bases: 5. CDR3 nucleotides: TGCGCCAGCAGCCAAGACGCCACTAGCGGGGTCTACAATGAGCAGTTCTTC. It encodes CASSQDATSGVYNEQFF.

The CDR3 DNA is TGTGCCAGCAGTTTGTTTGGAAGGGGCGAGCAGTACTTC. This gives the protein CASSLFGRGEQYF. This chain links TRBV12-3 or TRBV12-4 with TRBJ2-7; tentative D call: TRBD1 (5 bases). This CDR3 is 13 amino acids long. V was cut by 3 bases and J by 6 bases, with 12 bases left in between.

This clone was found once. J is TRBJ1-1 and V is TRBV6-5, with 7 bases that match TRBD1. Trimming removed 6 bases from V and 5 bases from J; junction bases left unmatched: 9. There are 14 residues in the CDR3. CDR1 MNHEY and CDR2 SVGAGI come from the germline V gene. The CDR3 protein is CASRSTGWSTEAFF. Here the CDR3 DNA reads TGTGCCAGCAGATCGACAGGGTGGTCGACTGAAGCTTTCTTT.

The V gene is TRBV14, the J gene TRBJ2-1, with 9 bases identical to TRBD2. CDR3 length: 17 amino acids. The J segment lost 6 bases and the V segment lost 5 bases, leaving 14 bases of the junction unmatched. The germline gives CDR1 SGHDN, CDR2 FVKESK. CDR3 region: CASSFRLSAGGLNEQFF. The DNA of the CDR3 is TGTGCCAGCAGCTTCCGACTAAGCGCGGGGGGGCTCAATGAGCAGTTCTTC.

The V call is TRBV30, the J call TRBJ1-1, with D tentatively TRBD1 (6 bases). This CDR3 is 16 amino acids long. Germline assignment: CDR1 GTSNPN and CDR2 SVGIG (reference sequence). Trimming shortened V by 3 bases and J by 7 bases, and 24 bases separated the two germline ends. In DNA, the CDR3 is TGTGCCTGGAGACAAAGGGGGTCTCCCGGAAATAGTGAAGCTTTCTTT. It yields the protein CAWRQRGSPGNSEAFF.

CDR3 protein: CASRATGGFQPQHF. CDR3 DNA: TGTGCCAGCAGAGCAACAGGGGGCTTTCAGCCCCAGCATTTT. The rearrangement uses TRBV6-5 and TRBJ1-5; 9 positions match TRBD1. From germline, CDR1 is MNHEY and CDR2 SVGAGI. The CDR3 has 14 residues. V shed 6 bases, J shed 6 bases, and the junction held 6 bases outside the gene matches.